These 25 T cell receptor delta chains were sequenced from one sample in a study of delta chain sequences of gamma delta T cells. TCRdb re-called clones from the PCR reads via CATT. The data show 3,000 to 4,000 delta-chain clones, 60% to 70% seen once. Sequenced material: a tumor sample. Source of these receptors: a human donor with breast cancer.

On this clone itself: A far larger clone is a single base away, which makes a read error likely. In the same sample, other DNA sequences code for this CDR3. V and J are TRDV2 and TRDJ1; unclear D gene. This CDR3 spans 18 amino acids. Germline V gives CDR1 GEAIGNYY, CDR2 EKD. The CDR3 loop reads CACDTLLDRSEYTDKLIF. CDR3 nucleotides: TGTGCCTGTGACACTTTGCTTGATCGATCGGAGTACACCGATAAACTCATATTT.

In the case of this clone: Since a far larger clone is one base different, this is likely a read error. The same CDR3 also results from other DNA sequences found in this sample. The chain couples TRDV2 to TRDJ1, with 9 bases lining up with TRDD3. Germline CDR1 reads GEAIGNYY; CDR2 reads EKD. V trimming: 3 bases; J trimming: 0 bases; junction bases outside the gene matches: 7. The CDR3 covers 16 residues. The CDR3 coding sequence is TGTGCCTGTGACCCACTGGGGGACCCGTACACCGATAAACTCATCTTT. Protein: CACDPLGDPYTDKLIF.

This clone appeared a few times. This DNA translates differently at residue 13 from the TCRdb protein, which is that of a much larger clone; a read error is likely, and the protein shown is the DNA's own translation. The V call is TRDV2, the J call TRDJ3, with 7 bases that match TRDD3. CDR3 length: 18 residues. Germline V gives CDR1 GEAIGNYY, CDR2 EKD. CDR3 in DNA: TGTGCCTGTGACACCCTTGGCGGGGGATTCTGGGACTCCCGACAGATGTTTTTC. Translation gives CACDTLGGGFWDSRQMFF.

This clone has only a few counts. The chain recombines TRDV2 with TRDJ1; 9 positions match TRDD3. CDR3 length: 16 residues. The germline V gene encodes CDR1 GEAIGNYY and CDR2 EKD. V dropped 4 bases and J dropped 0; count of bases not matched to a gene: 8. The CDR3: CACERLGDTNTDKLIF. As DNA, the CDR3 is TGTGCCTGTGAAAGACTGGGGGACACTAACACCGATAAACTCATCTTT.

In the case of this clone: The protein TCRdb lists belongs to a much larger clone and differs from this DNA's translation at residue 7, which points to a read error; the protein shown is made from the DNA. The rearrangement joins TRDV2 to TRDJ1; D gene uncertain. The CDR3 extends over 16 amino acids. V gave up 4 bases and J gave up 0 bases, with 17 bases separating them. CDR1 and CDR2 (germline): GEAIGNYY, EKD. The CDR3 protein is CACDPLRDPYTDKLIF. The DNA for the CDR3 is TGTGCCTGTGATCCACTGAGGGACCCGTACACCGATAAACTCATCTTT.

With regard to this clone: A junction boundary mismatches the germline segment, possibly from a read error. The genes are TRDV2 and TRDJ1; D possibly corresponds to TRDD3 (5 bases). The germline V gene has CDR1 GEAIGNYY and CDR2 EKD. The CDR3 consists of 19 residues. This chain's CDR3 is CACDTVPCGGSTVTDNLIF. In DNA form, the CDR3 reads TGTGCCTGTGACACAGTTCCATGCGGGGGCAGTACTGTCACCGATAATCTCATCTTT.

This rearrangement joins TRDV2 to TRDJ1; a weak D match, TRDD3 (5 bases). The V gene's germline CDR1 is GEAIGNYY and CDR2 EKD. Deletions cut 3 bases from V and 3 bases from J, with 28 bases between. The CDR3 has 19 residues. The CDR3 loop is CACDSLWQTWVGCSDKLIF. In DNA form, the CDR3 reads TGTGCCTGTGACTCCCTCTGGCAAACCTGGGTTGGTTGCTCCGATAAACTCATCTTT.

This clone was picked up one time. The CDR3 is CACDTVGTDTDKLIF. The DNA for the CDR3 is TGTGCCTGTGACACCGTTGGGACTGACACCGATAAACTCATCTTT. The chain combines TRDV2 with TRDJ1; D remains ambiguous. V lost 0 bases to trimming and J lost 0 bases, with 10 bases between them. Germline V gene sequence: CDR1 GEAIGNYY, CDR2 EKD. The CDR3 length is 15 residues.

By sample share, this clone is medium-sized. For this DNA, TCRdb reports the protein of a much larger clone, which diverges at residue 5, most likely from a read error; the protein presented here is translated directly from the DNA. The V and J genes are TRDV2 and TRDJ1, with 7 bases lining up with TRDD3. J was trimmed by 0 bases and V by 3 bases; bases with no gene match: 6. CDR3 length: 15 amino acids. Germline V lookup: CDR1 GEAIGNYY, CDR2 EKD. CDR3 amino acids: CACDSVGEDTDKLIF. Here the CDR3 DNA reads TGTGCCTGTGACTCAGTGGGGGAGGACACCGATAAACTCATCTTT.

There are a few counts of this clone. The amino acid sequence in TCRdb belongs to a much larger clone and departs from this DNA's translation at residue 11, likely a sequencing read error; the sequence shown is translated from the DNA. This chain connects TRDV3 to TRDJ1; D gene ambiguous. CDR3 length: 14 amino acids. Trimming cost V 4 bases and J 12 bases, with 27 bases left between them. Germline V lookup: CDR1 TVYSNPD, CDR2 GDNSRS (reference sequence). The CDR3 coding sequence is TGTGCCTGCCGTACCCCTGAGATCGAAGGGAAGGTCATCTTT. This encodes CACRTPEIEGKVIF. Together with reference TRDV3 and TRDJ1, the CDR3 gives the full variable domain: CDKVTQSSPDQTVASGSEVVLLCTYDTVYSNPDLFWYRIRPDYSFQFVFYGDNSRSEGADFTQGRFSVKHILTQKAFHLVISPVRTEDSATYYCACRTPEIEGKVIFGKGTRVTVEP.

This clone was observed a few times. The protein recorded in TCRdb matches a much larger clone and deviates from this DNA's translation at residue 10, suggesting a read error; the protein here is obtained by translating the DNA. V and J are TRDV2 and TRDJ1; 8 nucleotides match TRDD3. The V and J ends lost 0 bases and 1 base, in that order; junction bases with no gene match: 12. Germline V gene data show CDR1 as GEAIGNYY and CDR2 as EKD. This CDR3 is built from 18 residues. Here the CDR3 DNA reads TGTGCCTGTGACACCGTCCGTGGGGGATGCTCCCCCACCGATAAACTCATCTTT. Amino acid sequence: CACDTVRGGCSPTDKLIF.

Comment on this clone: TCRdb's entry gives the protein of a much larger clone, which mismatches this DNA's translation at residue 9, likely from a read error; the protein reported here is translated from the DNA. The rearrangement links TRDV2 to TRDJ1; the match to TRDD3 covers 8 bases. Germline V CDR1 and CDR2: GEAIGNYY, EKD. This CDR3 contains 19 residues. The junction had 17 bases not matched to a gene; V was cut back by 0 bases and J by 3 bases. CDR3: CACDTVHFSGGFFPDKLIF. CDR3 nucleotide sequence: TGTGCCTGTGACACCGTTCACTTTAGTGGGGGATTCTTTCCCGATAAACTCATCTTT.

This clone was detected a few times. The chain employs TRDV2 and TRDJ1; 8 bases map to TRDD3. The germline gives CDR1 GEAIGNYY, CDR2 EKD. V trimming: 6 bases; J trimming: 0 bases; junction bases outside the gene matches: 8. This CDR3 is 15 amino acids long. CDR3 bases: TGTGCCTGTTTCGACTGGGGGCAGTACACCGATAAACTCATCTTT. Protein: CACFDWGQYTDKLIF.

The chain is built from TRDV2 and TRDJ1; D perhaps matches TRDD3 (5 bases). CDR3 length: 16 amino acids. Trimming shortened V by 0 bases and J by 1 base, and 14 bases separated the two germline ends. Germline CDR1 is GEAIGNYY and CDR2 is EKD. CDR3 sequence reads: CACDTLGDASTDKLIF. DNA for the CDR3: TGTGCCTGTGACACCCTTGGGGACGCTAGCACCGATAAACTCATCTTT.

A note on this clone: The TCRdb record carries a much larger clone's protein, which differs from this DNA's translation at residue 10; a read error is the likely cause, and the protein listed here is the DNA translation. The chain couples TRDV2 to TRDJ1; D might be TRDD3 (5 bases). CDR1 is GEAIGNYY and CDR2 is EKD in the germline V gene. Trimming left V 0 bases short and J 4 bases short, with 14 bases between. The CDR3 totals 15 residues. The CDR3 DNA reads as TGTGCCTGTGACACCGTTTCGGGGGCCAGCGATAAACTCATCTTT. This gives the protein CACDTVSGASDKLIF.

Notes on this clone: Germline and junction disagree at one end, which may indicate a read error. V usage is TRDV2 and J usage is TRDJ1; the D is unclear. Germline-derived CDR1 and CDR2 are GEAIGNYY and EKD. The CDR3 contains 14 residues. DNA of the CDR3: TGTGCCTGTGGCACTGTTTCCACGGACGATAAACACATATTT. Translating it yields CACGTVSTDDKHIF.

The chain uses TRDV2 and TRDJ1; maybe TRDD3 (6 bases). This CDR3 has 18 amino acids. CDR1 GEAIGNYY and CDR2 EKD come from the germline V gene. Trimming left V 3 bases short and J 0 bases short, with 22 bases between. The CDR3 sequence: CACDSRDEAGEYTDKLIF. CDR3 bases: TGTGCCTGTGACTCTCGGGACGAGGCGGGGGAGTACACCGATAAACTCATCTTT.

As to this clone: The TCRdb protein comes from a much larger clone and disagrees with this DNA's translation at residue 13, likely due to a read error; the protein given here is derived from the DNA. The V call is TRDV2, the J call TRDJ1, with 9 bases fitting TRDD3. Germline CDR1 is GEAIGNYY and CDR2 is EKD. The CDR3 is made up of 17 amino acids. CDR3 bases: TGTGCCTGTGACACTCTACTGGGGGAACGGTACACCGGTAAACTCATCTTT. This codes for CACDTLLGERYTGKLIF.

Concerning this clone: Its ends do not fully match the called genes, so a read error is possible. This chain connects TRDV2 to TRDJ1; possible D gene TRDD3, 6 bases. This CDR3 comprises 15 residues. Germline V gene data show CDR1 as GEAIGNYY and CDR2 as EKD. The CDR3 bases are TGTGCCTTTGACATCGTGTCAAGGGAGGGGGACCGACTTTTCTTC. Protein product: CAFDIVSREGDRLFF.

This chain connects TRDV2 to TRDJ1; 9 nucleotides line up with TRDD3. The germline gives CDR1 GEAIGNYY, CDR2 EKD. The CDR3 totals 15 residues. CDR3 sequence (DNA): TGTTCCTTTCTCACCTGGGGGATGGGCACTGATAAACTCATCTTT. Encoded protein: CSFLTWGMGTDKLIF.

The chain couples TRDV2 to TRDJ1; maybe TRDD3 (6 bases). V lost 3 bases to trimming and J lost 8 bases, with 33 bases between them. Germline V lookup: CDR1 GEAIGNYY, CDR2 EKD. The CDR3 totals 19 residues. In DNA, the CDR3 is TGTGCCTGTGACTCCCTGGGGCAAACGGGGAAGCGTTACACAGAAAAACTCATCTTT. Translating it yields CACDSLGQTGKRYTEKLIF.

The sample holds a few counts of this clone. TCRdb records a much larger clone's protein for this DNA, with a difference at residues 7 and 10 that likely arises from a read error; the protein given is the translation of the DNA. V gene TRDV2 combines with J gene TRDJ1, with a weak D call TRDD1 (5 bases). The CDR3 is 16 residues long. Germline CDR1 reads GEAIGNYY; CDR2 reads EKD. The V end was cut by 2 bases, the J end by 1 base, with 16 bases between. CDR3 coding DNA: TGTGCCTGTGACAACCTGTGGGAGGAAATCACCGATAAACTCATCTTT. Protein sequence: CACDNLWEEITDKLIF.

The table lists this clone with a few counts. The protein TCRdb lists belongs to a much larger clone and differs from this DNA's translation at residue 3, which points to a read error; the protein shown is made from the DNA. The chain recombines TRDV2 with TRDJ1; D might be TRDD3 (6 bases). Germline CDR1 and CDR2: GEAIGNYY and EKD. The CDR3 runs to 16 residues. CDR3 sequence: CAFDPLGGTDTDKLIF. The DNA for the CDR3 is TGTGCCTTTGACCCACTCGGGGGGACAGACACCGATAAACTCATCTTT.

On this clone: A read error is likely here: a far larger clone is one base away. Other DNA sequences in this specimen translate into the identical CDR3. The V and J genes are TRDV2 and TRDJ1; 12 positions match TRDD3. The CDR3 totals 19 residues. Trimming at V came to 1 base and at J to 5 bases, leaving 16 bases not matched to a gene. CDR1 and CDR2 (germline): GEAIGNYY, EKD. The CDR3 sequence is CACDTIGWGIRDGVDKLIF. The DNA for the CDR3 is TGTGCCTGTGACACTATAGGCTGGGGGATACGCGACGGGGTAGATAAACTCATCTTT.

The V call is TRDV2, the J call TRDJ1, with 12 bases lining up with TRDD3. In germline, CDR1 is GEAIGNYY, CDR2 EKD. With V trimmed by 1 base and J by 11 bases, 10 bases remained unmatched. The CDR3 runs to 15 residues. DNA for the CDR3: TGTGCCTGTGACACGCTACTGGGGGATACCGCTAATCTCATCTTT. Its protein is CACDTLLGDTANLIF.